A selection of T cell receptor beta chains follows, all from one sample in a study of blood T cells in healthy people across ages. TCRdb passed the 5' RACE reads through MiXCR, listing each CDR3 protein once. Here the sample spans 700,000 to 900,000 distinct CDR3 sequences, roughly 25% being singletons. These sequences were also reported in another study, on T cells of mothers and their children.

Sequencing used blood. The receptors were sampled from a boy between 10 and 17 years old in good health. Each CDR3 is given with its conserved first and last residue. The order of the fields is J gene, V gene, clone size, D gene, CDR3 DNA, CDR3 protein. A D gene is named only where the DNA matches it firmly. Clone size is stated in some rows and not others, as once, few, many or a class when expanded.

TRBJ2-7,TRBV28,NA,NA,TGTGCCAGCAGTTTAACAGGGTCCCACGAGCAGTACTTC,CASSLTGSHEQYF
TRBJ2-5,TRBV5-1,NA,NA,TGCGCCAGCAGCTTGGGGGGCCCGAAGGACGAGACCCAGCACTTC,CASSLGGPKDETQHF
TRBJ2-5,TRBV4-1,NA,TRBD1,TGCGCCAGCAGCCAGGGGACAGGGGGATTTCGGGAGACCCAGTACTTC,CASSQGTGGFRETQYF
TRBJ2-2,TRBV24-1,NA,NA,TGTGCCACCAGTGATTTGTTCCCCAAGCCCCGGCTGAACGGGGAGCTGTTTTTT,CATSDLFPKPRLNGELFF
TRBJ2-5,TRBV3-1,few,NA,TGTGCCAGCAGCCAAACAGGAGCGGCCCAGTACTTC,CASSQTGAAQYF
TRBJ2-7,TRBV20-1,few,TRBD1,TGCAGTGCTATTCGTCCCAGGGGCAGGGGGTACCACGAGCAGTACTTC,CSAIRPRGRGYHEQYF
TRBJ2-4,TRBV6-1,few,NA,TGTGCCAGCAATGCGGTGTTGGTCAAAAACATTCAGTACTTC,CASNAVLVKNIQYF
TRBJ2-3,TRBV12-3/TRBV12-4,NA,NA,TGTGCCAGCAGTCTCCTCGGGGGGCCAGCGGATACGCAGTATTTT,CASSLLGGPADTQYF
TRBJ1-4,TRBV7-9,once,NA,TGTGCCAGCAACCCCACGACATATAATGAAAAACTGTTTTTT,CASNPTTYNEKLFF
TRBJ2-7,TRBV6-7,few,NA,TGTGCCAGCAGCTACGGCGTAATGGGCGCAGCCTACGAGCAGTACTTC,CASSYGVMGAAYEQYF
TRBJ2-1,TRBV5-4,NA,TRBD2,TGTGCCAGCAGTCGGACTAGCGGGGACTTACGGGAGCAGTTCTTC,CASSRTSGDLREQFF
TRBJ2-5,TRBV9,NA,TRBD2,TGTGCCAGCAGCCTTGGACTAGCGGACCAAGAGACCCAGTACTTC,CASSLGLADQETQYF
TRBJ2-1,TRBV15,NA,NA,TGTGCCACCAGCGGCGGCGGAGGGACAAATGAGCAGTTCTTC,CATSGGGGTNEQFF
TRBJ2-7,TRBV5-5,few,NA,TGTGCCAGCAGCTTGGAAGCCAGAAACTACGAGCAGTACTTC,CASSLEARNYEQYF
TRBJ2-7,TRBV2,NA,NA,TGTGCCAGCTTTACGGGCGGGGCACCCTACGAGCAGTACTTC,CASFTGGAPYEQYF